A selection of T cell receptor beta chains follows, all from one sample in a study of T cells after yellow fever vaccination. One entry per CDR3 protein results from TCRdb running MiXCR on the 5' RACE reads. The table shows a few hundred thousand distinct CDR3 sequences, with roughly 8.6% occurring only once. Sample: PBMCs, taken about 41 days after the first yellow fever vaccination. The origin of the receptors is a man in his late teens or twenties who received the YFV17D yellow fever vaccine. CDR3s include the opening cysteine and the closing phenylalanine or tryptophan. The D gene is left open where the match is weak. Rows may omit the clone size; those that give it use once, few, many or a size class.

j_call v_call d_call clone_size cdr3_aa cdr3_nt
TRBJ1-2 TRBV28 TRBD1 many CASTYTGVDYGYTF TGTGCCAGCACCTACACAGGGGTGGACTATGGCTACACCTTC
TRBJ1-5 TRBV15 TRBD1 few CATGTVNQPQHF TGTGCCACCGGGACAGTTAATCAGCCCCAGCATTTT
TRBJ1-1 TRBV7-9 - few CASSPTHRAEAFF TGTGCCAGCAGCCCCACCCACAGGGCCGAAGCTTTCTTT
TRBJ1-4 TRBV5-1 - few CASSLKDKLINEKLFF TGCGCCAGCAGCTTAAAGGACAAGCTTATTAATGAAAAACTGTTTTTT
TRBJ1-1 TRBV7-9 - - CASRPRWGGLNTEAFF TGTGCCAGCAGACCAAGGTGGGGAGGGTTGAACACTGAAGCTTTCTTT
TRBJ2-1 TRBV4-2 - - CASSQGVAAYNEQFF TGTGCCAGCAGCCAAGGCGTAGCGGCATACAATGAGCAGTTCTTC
TRBJ1-1 TRBV10-3 - - CAITRGTEAFF TGTGCCATCACCAGGGGAACTGAAGCTTTCTTT
TRBJ2-6 TRBV28 TRBD1 - CASSGGQGATGANVLTF TGTGCCAGCTCCGGCGGGCAGGGGGCGACTGGGGCCAACGTCCTGACTTTC
TRBJ2-3 TRBV7-7 TRBD1 - CASSLGTGRGDTQYF TGTGCCAGCAGCCTCGGGACAGGGAGAGGAGATACGCAGTATTTT
TRBJ2-5 TRBV10-3 - - CAISESPAAVPFFHQETQYF TGTGCCATCAGTGAGTCGCCGGCCGCCGTGCCGTTCTTCCACCAAGAGACCCAGTACTTC